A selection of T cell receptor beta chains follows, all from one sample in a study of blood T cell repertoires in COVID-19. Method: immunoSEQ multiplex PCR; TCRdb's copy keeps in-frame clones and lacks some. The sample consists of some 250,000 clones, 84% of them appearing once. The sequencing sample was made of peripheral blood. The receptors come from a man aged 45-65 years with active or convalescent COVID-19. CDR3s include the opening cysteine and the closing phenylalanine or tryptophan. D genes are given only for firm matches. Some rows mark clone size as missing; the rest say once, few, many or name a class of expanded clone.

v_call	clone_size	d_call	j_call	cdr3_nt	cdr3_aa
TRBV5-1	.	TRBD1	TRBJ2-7	TGCGCCAGCGGCCGCGGACAGGGCCCCTACGAGCAGTACTTC	CASGRGQGPYEQYF
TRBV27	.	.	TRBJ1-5	TGTGCCAGCAGTTTTGGTTCACAGTACAATCAGCCCCAGCATTTT	CASSFGSQYNQPQHF
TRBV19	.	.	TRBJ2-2	TGTGCCAGTGGCCTCACCGGGGTCTTCACCGGGGAGCTGTTTTTT	CASGLTGVFTGELFF
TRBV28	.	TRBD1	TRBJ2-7	TGTGCCAGCAGTTTTAAAATCAGCCTGGACAGGTTTGCCTACGAGCAGTACTTC	CASSFKISLDRFAYEQYF
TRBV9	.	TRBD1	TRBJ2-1	TGTGCCAGCAGCGTAGGGGACAGCTCCTACAATGAGCAGTTCTTC	CASSVGDSSYNEQFF
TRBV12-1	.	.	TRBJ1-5	TGTGCCAGCAGCCTTGCAGGGGGGACAGAGAAGCCCCAGCATTTT	CASSLAGGTEKPQHF
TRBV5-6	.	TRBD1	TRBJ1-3	TGTGCCAGCAGCGGACAGGGGGCTAGAAACACCATATATTTT	CASSGQGARNTIYF
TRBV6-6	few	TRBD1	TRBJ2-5	TGTGCCAGCAGATCTGGACAGGCCGGAATTGTGGAGACCCAGTACTTC	CASRSGQAGIVETQYF
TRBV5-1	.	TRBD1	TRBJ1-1	TGCGCCAGCAGATCGACAGGGGGCTTTACTGAAGCTTTCTTT	CASRSTGGFTEAFF
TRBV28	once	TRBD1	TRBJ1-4	TGTGCCAGCAGTTTACCCATTAACAGGGGTTGGGATGAAAAACTGTTTTTT	CASSLPINRGWDEKLFF
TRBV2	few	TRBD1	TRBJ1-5	TGTGCCAGCACCAGGGACAGGGGGCACAATCAGCCCCAGCATTTT	CASTRDRGHNQPQHF
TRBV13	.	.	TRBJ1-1	TGTGCCAGCAGCTTAGATGGGGGCGCCACTGAAGCTTTCTTT	CASSLDGGATEAFF
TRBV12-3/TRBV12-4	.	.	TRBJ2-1	TGTGCCAGCAGTATCAGGCTCATTACCCAGTTCTTC	CASSIRLITQFF
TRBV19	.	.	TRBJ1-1	TGTGCCAGTGACCAGACGGGGGAGAACACTGAAGCTTTCTTT	CASDQTGENTEAFF
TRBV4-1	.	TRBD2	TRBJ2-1	TGCGCCAGCAGCCAAGTCGGGGGGGCCAATGAGCAGTTCTTC	CASSQVGGANEQFF
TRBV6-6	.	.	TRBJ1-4	TGTGCCAGTATCCGGGGAGACGGAAAACTGTTTTTT	CASIRGDGKLFF
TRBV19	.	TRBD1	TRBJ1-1	TGTGCCAGTACACAGGGGGCTCAGGCTTTCTTT	CASTQGAQAFF
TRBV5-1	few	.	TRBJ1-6	TGCGCCAGCAGCTTGGCCGTGGACTCAAATTCACCCCTCCACTTT	CASSLAVDSNSPLHF
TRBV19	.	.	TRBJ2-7	TGTGCCAGTAGTATAAAATCGGTACTTGGGGAGCTGTACTTC	CASSIKSVLGELYF
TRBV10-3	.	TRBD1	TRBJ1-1	TGTGCCATCAGCCCTCAGGGACAGGGTGGTACTGAAGCTTTCTTT	CAISPQGQGGTEAFF
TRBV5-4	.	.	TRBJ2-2	TGTGCCAGCAGCTTGGCCGGGGTGACCGGGGAGCTGTTTTTT	CASSLAGVTGELFF
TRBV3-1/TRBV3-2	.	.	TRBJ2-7	TGTGCCAGCAGCCAATCCCGAGCCTCCTACGAGCAGTACTTC	CASSQSRASYEQYF
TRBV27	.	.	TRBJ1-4	TGTGCCAGCAGTTTATCCGGGGTTGAAAAACTGTTTTTT	CASSLSGVEKLFF
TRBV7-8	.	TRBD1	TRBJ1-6	TGTGCCAGCAGCTCACTCAGTCAGGGACAGGTCGATAATTCACCCCTCCACTTT	CASSSLSQGQVDNSPLHF
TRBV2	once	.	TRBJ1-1	TGTGCCAGCAGTGTATTCAAGCAGGGCAACACTGAAGCTTTCTTT	CASSVFKQGNTEAFF
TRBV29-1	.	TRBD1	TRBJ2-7	TGCAGCGTTGTTACAGGGGGTAGTTACGAGCAGTACTTC	CSVVTGGSYEQYF
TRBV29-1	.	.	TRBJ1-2	TGCAGCGTTGAAATGGGGGCCTATGGCTACACCTTC	CSVEMGAYGYTF
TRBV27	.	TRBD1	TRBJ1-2	TGTGCCAGCAGTCCCTCGGACAGGACTCCTGGCTATGGCTACACCTTC	CASSPSDRTPGYGYTF
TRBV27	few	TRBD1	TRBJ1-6	TGTGCCAGCACCACCCGGACAGGGAATAATTCACCCCTCCACTTT	CASTTRTGNNSPLHF